This T cell receptor (beta chain) was recovered during a study of blood T cell dynamics during melanoma immunotherapy. Notes on the study in general: Clones driving repertoire changes may be melanoma-specific or general immune activation.

Germline V gene sequence: CDR1 MDHEN, CDR2 SYDVKM. V was trimmed by 5 bases and J by 7 bases, leaving 8 bases between them. The CDR3 runs 12 residues. On this clone: Antigen unknown.

DNA loading was fixed at 300 to 350 ng for all bulk PBMC samples. Clones were read by immunoSEQ multiplex PCR, and TCRdb kept only the in-frame ones, dropping some. The table records some 20,000 clones, about 85% of them present only once. Time point given: week 3, after first cycle of checkpoint inhibitor. The J gene is TRBJ2-2, the V gene TRBV28, with a possible D match to TRBD2 (5 bases). Sample: blood, taken from a patient treated with checkpoint blockade. This clonotype was sampled from a human donor with melanoma. The CDR3 DNA is TGTGCCAGCAGTGCCCGGGGCGGGGAGCTGTTTTTT. Encoded protein: CASSARGGELFF. The whole variable domain, remainder taken from reference TRBV28 and TRBJ2-2, is DVKVTQSSRYLVKRTGEKVFLECVQDMDHENMFWYRQDPGLGLRLIYFSYDVKMKEKGDIPEGYSVSREKKERFSLILESASTNQTSMYLCASSARGGELFFGEGSRLTVL.